These T cell receptor beta chains were read from a single sample in a study of neurological immune-mediated disorders. TCRdb reprocessed the 5' RACE reads via MiXCR and lists one record per CDR3 protein. The table lists fewer than 40,000 distinct CDR3 sequences, roughly 4.4% of them singletons. Sequenced material: PBMCs. These receptors all come from a man between 18 and 29 years old in good health. Both conserved end residues are part of each CDR3. The D gene is left open where the match is weak. For some rows the clone size is stated as once, few or many, or as a class when expanded; others skip it.

clone_size d_call j_call v_call cdr3_aa cdr3_nt
few . TRBJ1-6 TRBV27 CASSLSSRENSPLHF TGTGCCAGCAGTTTATCGTCCAGGGAAAATTCACCCCTCCACTTT
many . TRBJ1-5 TRBV5-6 CASSYWGDIVNQPQHF TGTGCCAGCAGCTACTGGGGGGACATCGTCAATCAGCCCCAGCATTTT
many . TRBJ2-4 TRBV5-1 CASSLYGQRNHIQYF TGCGCCAGCAGCTTGTATGGCCAACGGAATCACATTCAGTACTTC
many TRBD2 TRBJ2-3 TRBV10-1 CASGNAGGPDTQYF TGCGCCAGCGGGAACGCGGGGGGCCCAGATACGCAGTATTTT
many TRBD1 TRBJ1-4 TRBV6-1 CASRKQRQGTNEKLFF TGTGCCAGCAGGAAGCAGCGACAGGGGACTAATGAAAAACTGTTTTTT
many . TRBJ1-6 TRBV12-3/TRBV12-4 CASSAKAPGQSPLHF TGTGCCAGCAGCGCTAAGGCCCCTGGACAGTCACCCCTCCACTTT
many . TRBJ2-7 TRBV20-1 CSASEGPSYEQYF TGCAGTGCTAGCGAGGGACCCAGCTACGAGCAGTACTTC
many . TRBJ1-1 TRBV20-1 CSARHPGTEAFF TGCAGTGCTAGGCACCCGGGCACTGAAGCTTTCTTT
many . TRBJ1-5 TRBV5-1 CASSFGDTGGNQPQHF TGCGCCAGCAGCTTTGGGGACACCGGGGGCAATCAGCCCCAGCATTTT
many . TRBJ1-4 TRBV7-2 CASSLASSADEKLFF TGTGCCAGCAGCTTAGCGTCATCCGCTGATGAAAAACTGTTTTTT
many . TRBJ2-5 TRBV6-2/TRBV6-3 CASRPGGPVETQYF TGTGCCAGCAGGCCCGGGGGGCCCGTGGAGACCCAGTACTTC
. . TRBJ1-5 TRBV27 CASSLFGGGFSNQPQHF TGTGCCAGCAGTTTATTCGGTGGGGGATTCAGCAATCAGCCCCAGCATTTT
. TRBD1 TRBJ1-2 TRBV19 CASRLGGTGGNYGYTF TGTGCCAGTAGGCTCGGTGGGACAGGGGGCAACTATGGCTACACCTTC
many . TRBJ1-2 TRBV12-3/TRBV12-4 CASSPGSGYTF TGTGCCAGCAGTCCAGGGAGTGGCTACACCTTC
many . TRBJ1-3 TRBV7-8 CASSPQQGLGNTIYF TGTGCCAGCAGCCCACAGCAGGGTTTAGGAAACACCATATATTTT